What follows are 10 T cell receptor beta chains derived from one specimen sequenced in a study of human T cells and chemical hapten exposure. TCRdb used MiXCR to reprocess the RACE reads, holding one entry per CDR3 protein. Of approximately 110,000 distinct CDR3 sequences in the sample, roughly a tenth were seen once. Time point specified: patch test 2, 6 weeks after DPC sensitization. Treatment: therapeutic diphenylcyclopropenone sensitization with weekly scalp DPC. Sequencing used whole blood, obtained in connection with sensitization to the hapten diphenylcyclopropenone (DPC). These receptors all stem from a woman aged 40 to 49 with alopecia areata. Some clones in this sample may be carry-over from other donors' samples.

The genes are TRBV18 and TRBJ2-7; possibly TRBD2 for D (5 bases). The CDR3 is 13 amino acids. Trimming took off 0 bases at V and 6 bases at J, with 9 bases between the two ends. The germline V gene has CDR1 KGHSH and CDR2 LQKENI. The CDR3 spells CASSPPNEGEQYF. As DNA, the CDR3 is TGTGCCAGCTCACCACCGAATGAGGGCGAGCAGTACTTC.

This clonotype was seen at least ten times. The junction differs from germline at one of its ends, possibly a read error. The rearrangement joins TRBV2 to TRBJ1-3, with D uncertain. The CDR3 runs to 16 residues. Germline V gene lookup returns CDR1 SNHLY and CDR2 FYNNEI. CDR3 loop: CASSGPRAHSENTIYF. DNA of the CDR3: TGTGCCAGCAGCGGTCCGAGGGCTCACTCTGAAAACACCATATATTTT.

This clonotype was recorded at least ten times. This chain uses TRBV20-1 with TRBJ2-2; the D gene is possibly TRBD2 (7 bases). V lost 4 bases to trimming and J lost 5 bases, with 26 bases between them. Germline assignment: CDR1 DFQATT and CDR2 SNEGSKA (reference sequence). CDR3 size: 18 residues. This chain's CDR3 is CSAKGGSKALGVTGELFF. The CDR3 bases are TGCAGTGCTAAGGGGGGGAGTAAGGCCCTTGGCGTGACCGGGGAGCTGTTTTTT.

This clonotype was found a few times. The V call is TRBV6-2 or TRBV6-3, the J call TRBJ1-6; 9 nucleotides align to TRBD1. V was pared by 6 bases and J by 7 bases, with 10 bases of the junction left unmatched. Germline CDR1 MNHEY, CDR2 SVGEGT. The CDR3 extends over 16 amino acids. The CDR3 loop reads CASSSPSGTGNSPLHF. For the CDR3, the DNA is TGTGCCAGCAGCTCTCCCTCCGGGACAGGGAATTCACCCCTCCACTTT.

The rearrangement uses TRBV18 and TRBJ1-2; possible D gene TRBD1, 5 bases. Germline V gives CDR1 KGHSH, CDR2 LQKENI. The CDR3 runs to 13 residues. V lost 0 bases to trimming and J lost 8 bases, with 10 bases between them. CDR3 loop: CASSPPGARGYTF. CDR3 sequence (DNA): TGTGCCAGCTCACCACCAGGGGCCCGCGGCTACACCTTC.

This clonotype was found many times. The chain combines TRBV20-1 with TRBJ2-7; tentatively, D is TRBD1 (6 bases). V was cut by 2 bases and J by 4 bases, with 12 bases left in between. In germline, CDR1 is DFQATT, CDR2 SNEGSKA (reference sequence). The CDR3 extends over 13 amino acids. The DNA of the CDR3 is TGCAGTGCTAGACGGAACGGACAGTACGAGCAGTACTTC. Translating it yields CSARRNGQYEQYF.

The chain combines TRBV4-3 with TRBJ1-3; D is ambiguous. There are 15 residues in the CDR3. Trimming cost V 0 bases and J 0 bases, with 6 bases left between them. Germline V gives CDR1 LGHNA, CDR2 YSLEER. CDR3 sequence (DNA): TGCGCCAGCAGCCAAGAAGTCAGCTCTGGAAACACCATATATTTT. The encoded protein is CASSQEVSSGNTIYF.

This clonotype was seen more than once but under ten times. This CDR3 reads CASSLRFPPGVNEAFF. In DNA, the CDR3 is TGCGCCAGCAGCTTAAGATTCCCCCCAGGGGTAAATGAAGCTTTCTTT. The genes are TRBV4-3 and TRBJ1-1; TRBD1 is a possible D gene (6 bases). Deletions cut 5 bases from V and 7 bases from J, with 23 bases between. Germline V gives CDR1 LGHNA, CDR2 YSLEER. The CDR3 runs to 16 residues.

This clonotype was counted a few times. This chain uses TRBV20-1 with TRBJ2-7; D is undetermined. Trimming pared 1 base from V and 1 base from J, leaving 8 bases between. In germline, CDR1 is DFQATT, CDR2 SNEGSKA (reference sequence). The CDR3 runs to 13 residues. The CDR3 sequence is CSARGELSYEQYF. The DNA for the CDR3 is TGCAGTGCTAGAGGCGAGCTTTCCTACGAGCAGTACTTC.

The J gene is TRBJ2-7, the V gene TRBV29-1; 8 bases align to TRBD2. V dropped 5 bases and J dropped 0; count of bases not matched to a gene: 3. Germline V gene lookup returns CDR1 SQVTM and CDR2 ANQGSEA. The CDR3 contains 13 residues. CDR3 residues: CSVRGGSSYEQYF. For the CDR3, the DNA is TGCAGCGTTCGGGGGGGGAGCTCCTACGAGCAGTACTTC.